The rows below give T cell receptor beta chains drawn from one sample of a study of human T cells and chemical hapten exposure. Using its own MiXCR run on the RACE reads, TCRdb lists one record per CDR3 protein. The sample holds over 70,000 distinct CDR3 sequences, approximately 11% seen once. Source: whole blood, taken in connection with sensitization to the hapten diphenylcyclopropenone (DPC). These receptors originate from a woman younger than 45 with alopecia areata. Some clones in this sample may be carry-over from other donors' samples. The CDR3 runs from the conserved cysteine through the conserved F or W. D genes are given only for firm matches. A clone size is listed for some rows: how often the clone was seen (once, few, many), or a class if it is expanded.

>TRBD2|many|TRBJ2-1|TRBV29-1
CSVPGTINYNEQFF
TGCAGCGTTCCCGGGACTATCAACTACAATGAGCAGTTCTTC
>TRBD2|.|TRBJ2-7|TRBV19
CASSIDGLAGPYEQYF
TGTGCCAGTAGTATAGATGGGCTAGCGGGACCCTACGAGCAGTACTTC
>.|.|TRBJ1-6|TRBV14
CASSQFYNSPLHF
TGTGCCAGCAGCCAGTTCTATAATTCACCCCTCCACTTT
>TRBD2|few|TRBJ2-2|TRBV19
CASSIDSRLAAGELFF
TGTGCCAGTAGTATCGACAGCAGACTAGCAGCCGGGGAGCTGTTTTTT
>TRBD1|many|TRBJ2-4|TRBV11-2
CASSLGQGAKNIQYF
TGTGCCAGCAGCTTAGGACAGGGGGCCAAAAACATTCAGTACTTC
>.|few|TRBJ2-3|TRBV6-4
CASSDRVGDTDTQYF
TGTGCCAGCAGTGACAGGGTCGGGGACACAGATACGCAGTATTTT
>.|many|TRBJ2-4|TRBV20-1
CSARRIVTLAKNIQYF
TGCAGTGCTAGAAGGATAGTGACCTTAGCCAAAAACATTCAGTACTTC
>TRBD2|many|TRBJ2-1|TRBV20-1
CSAREWASGKRWNEQFF
TGCAGTGCTAGAGAATGGGCTAGCGGAAAACGATGGAATGAGCAGTTCTTC
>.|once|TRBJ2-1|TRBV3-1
CASSQTGSSNNEQFF
TGTGCCAGCAGCCAAACAGGAAGCTCCAACAATGAGCAGTTCTTC
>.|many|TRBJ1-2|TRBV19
CASRSGPTYGYTF
TGTGCCAGTCGTTCGGGCCCCACCTATGGCTACACCTTC
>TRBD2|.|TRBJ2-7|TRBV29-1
CSVGLVEPYEQYF
TGCAGCGTCGGACTAGTGGAACCCTACGAGCAGTACTTC
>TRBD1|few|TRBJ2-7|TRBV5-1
CASTQTGPAYEQYF
TGCGCCAGCACCCAGACAGGGCCAGCCTACGAGCAGTACTTC
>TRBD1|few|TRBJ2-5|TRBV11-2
CASSLEQGVETQYF
TGTGCCAGCAGCTTAGAGCAGGGGGTAGAGACCCAGTACTTC
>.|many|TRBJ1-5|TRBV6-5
CASRVDRNQPQHF
TGTGCCAGCAGAGTCGACAGGAATCAGCCCCAGCATTTT
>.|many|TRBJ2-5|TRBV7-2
CASSMTFGGETQYF
TGTGCCAGCAGCATGACATTTGGGGGAGAGACCCAGTACTTC
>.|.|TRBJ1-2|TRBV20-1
CSARERAPYGYTF
TGCAGTGCTAGGGAGAGGGCGCCTTATGGCTACACCTTC
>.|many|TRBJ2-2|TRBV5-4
CASSLTNTGELFF
TGTGCCAGCAGCTTGACGAACACCGGGGAGCTGTTTTTT
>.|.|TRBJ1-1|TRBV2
CAQKYGTEAFF
TGTGCCCAGAAGTACGGGACTGAAGCTTTCTTT
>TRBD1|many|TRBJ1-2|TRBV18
CASSLPGQNMGYGYTF
TGTGCCAGCTCACTGCCGGGACAGAACATGGGCTATGGCTACACCTTC
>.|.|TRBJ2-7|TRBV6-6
CASSYSSRYEQYF
TGTGCCAGCAGTTACTCGTCTCGGTACGAGCAGTACTTC
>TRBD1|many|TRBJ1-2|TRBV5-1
CASSSGQGGHGYTF
TGCGCCAGCTCATCGGGACAGGGAGGTCATGGCTACACCTTC
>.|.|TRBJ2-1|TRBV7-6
CASSPRAGGNEQFF
TGTGCCAGCAGCCCGAGGGCGGGCGGCAATGAGCAGTTCTTC
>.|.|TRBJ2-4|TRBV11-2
CASSLDPSTGNQYF
TGTGCCAGCAGCTTAGATCCCTCGACGGGCAATCAGTACTTC
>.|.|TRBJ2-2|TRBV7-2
CASSLRQTNTGELFF
TGTGCCAGCAGCTTACGACAGACGAACACCGGGGAGCTGTTTTTT
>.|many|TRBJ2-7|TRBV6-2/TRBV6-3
CASSYGTESYEQYF
TGTGCCAGCAGTTACGGGACGGAGTCCTACGAGCAGTACTTC
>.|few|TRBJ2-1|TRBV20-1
CSAYSSEGLTYNEQFF
TGCAGTGCATATTCTAGCGAGGGGTTAACCTACAATGAGCAGTTCTTC
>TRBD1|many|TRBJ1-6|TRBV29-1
CSVAGTENSPLHF
TGCAGCGTGGCCGGGACAGAGAATTCACCCCTCCACTTT
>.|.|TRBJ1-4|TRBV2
CASSYSGTFLFF
TGTGCCAGCAGCTATTCCGGGACGTTTCTGTTTTTT
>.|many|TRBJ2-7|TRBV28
CASSLRGGEQYF
TGTGCCAGCAGTTTGAGGGGAGGCGAGCAGTACTTC
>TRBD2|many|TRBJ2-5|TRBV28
CASSGRLAGKQETQYF
TGTGCCAGCAGTGGCCGACTAGCGGGAAAACAAGAGACCCAGTACTTC